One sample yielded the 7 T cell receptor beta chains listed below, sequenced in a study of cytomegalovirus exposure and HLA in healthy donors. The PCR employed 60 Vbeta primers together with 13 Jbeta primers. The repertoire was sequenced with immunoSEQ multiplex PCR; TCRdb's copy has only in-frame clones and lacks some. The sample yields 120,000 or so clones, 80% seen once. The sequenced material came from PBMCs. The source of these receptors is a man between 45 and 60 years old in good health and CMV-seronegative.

In DNA form, the CDR3 reads TGCGCCAGCAGCTTCTCGCGGGAGGGCGGTGAGCAGTTCTTC. As protein: CASSFSREGGEQFF. The gene calls are TRBV5-1 and TRBJ2-1, with TRBD2 matching 9 bases. Germline CDR1 reads SGHRS; CDR2 reads YFSETQ. The CDR3 has 14 amino acids. Losses at the gene ends were 2 bases for V and 9 bases for J; bases not matched to a gene: 6.

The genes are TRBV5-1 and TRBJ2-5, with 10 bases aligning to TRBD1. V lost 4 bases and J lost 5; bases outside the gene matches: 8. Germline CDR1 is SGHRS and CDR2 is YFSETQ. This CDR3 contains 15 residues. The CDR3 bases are TGCGCCAGCAGCCAGACAGGGGGCATAACGGAGACCCAGTACTTC. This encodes CASSQTGGITETQYF.

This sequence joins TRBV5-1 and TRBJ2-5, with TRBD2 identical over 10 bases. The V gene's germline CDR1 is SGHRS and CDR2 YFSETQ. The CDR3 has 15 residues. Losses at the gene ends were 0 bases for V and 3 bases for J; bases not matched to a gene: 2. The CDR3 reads CASSLELAGEETQYF. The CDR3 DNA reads TGCGCCAGCAGCTTGGAGCTAGCGGGAGAAGAGACCCAGTACTTC.

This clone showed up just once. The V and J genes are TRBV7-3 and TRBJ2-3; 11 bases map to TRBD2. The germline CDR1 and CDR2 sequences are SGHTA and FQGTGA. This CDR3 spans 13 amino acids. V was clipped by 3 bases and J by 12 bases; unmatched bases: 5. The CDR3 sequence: CASSFNSGRAQYF. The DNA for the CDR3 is TGTGCCAGCAGCTTTAATAGCGGGAGGGCCCAGTATTTT.

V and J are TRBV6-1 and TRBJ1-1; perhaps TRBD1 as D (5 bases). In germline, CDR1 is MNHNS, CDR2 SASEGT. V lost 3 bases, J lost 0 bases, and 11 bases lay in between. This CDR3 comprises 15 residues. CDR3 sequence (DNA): TGTGCCAGCAGTGACCAGGGCGAGATGAACACTGAAGCTTTCTTT. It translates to CASSDQGEMNTEAFF.

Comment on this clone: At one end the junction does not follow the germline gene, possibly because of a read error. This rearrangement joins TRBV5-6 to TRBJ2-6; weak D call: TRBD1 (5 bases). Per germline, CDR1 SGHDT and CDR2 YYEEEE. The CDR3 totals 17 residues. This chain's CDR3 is CASSFITVNSGANVLPF. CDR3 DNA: TGTGCCAGCAGCTTTATTACAGTGAACTCTGGGGCCAACGTCCTGCCTTTC.

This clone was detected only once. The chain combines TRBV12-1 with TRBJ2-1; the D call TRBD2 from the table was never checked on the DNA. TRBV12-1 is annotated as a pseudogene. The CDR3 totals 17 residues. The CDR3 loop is CASSAYLAFSSYNEQFF. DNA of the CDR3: TGTGCCAGCAGCGCTTACCTAGCGTTCAGCTCCTACAATGAGCAGTTCTTC.